The present entry profiles one T cell receptor beta chain with its context. The table lists this clone with a count of one. What this receptor recognizes is not known. There are no base qualities to consult, and no much larger clone falls within one base. The germline V gene provides CDR1 SGHDN and CDR2 FVKESK. Trimming at the junction amounts to 4 bases on V and 4 bases on J, and the germline ends lie 13 bases apart. From its cysteine to its phenylalanine, the CDR3 spans 14 amino acids. Only the CDR3 part of the read is kept: 42 bases, read in frame from the first base. No immune events such as infections were documented for the healthy donors during the collection period. Time-dependent variance in a beta-binomial model of T-cell clone differential abundance was calibrated using healthy-donor blood repertoires as a training cohort. There were 10 healthy donors in the training cohort, of whom 3 were female and 7 were male. Donor ages ranged from 29 to 64 years, with an average of approximately 43 years. Obtained from a commercial supplier, whole blood was collected from each healthy donor at three time points set two to three weeks apart. Genomic DNA was extracted from unsorted whole blood for immunosequencing.

This entry is derived from a study of identifying expanded T cells in peripheral blood (dated by TCRdb to the late 2010s). Looking at the study overall: Technical replicates were generated by sequencing separate aliquots of the same genomic DNA pool, and four replicates were compared pairwise. Overall study results and their limits: Between technical replicates the binomial model flagged about 1.1 differentially abundant clones, whereas over around 2 weeks the binomial model flagged about 15 and over approximately four weeks 19 to 20. For all healthy donors, the variance in clone template counts between approximately 2-week samples rose significantly as total template count increased. The authors expected that over much longer intervals, such as months to years, biological variance in healthy repertoires might increase even further. Both the number of clones called differentially abundant and the false-positive rate were significantly reduced by the beta-binomial model across all healthy-donor time intervals.

TCRbeta CDR3 regions were profiled with the immunoSEQ Assay using bias-controlled multiplex PCR amplification of genomic DNA. Under the source paper's analysis protocol: To quantify the absolute abundance of each unique TCRbeta CDR3 region, the sequences were collapsed and filtered. Differential abundance was assessed using a binomial (Fisher-equivalent) model and a beta-binomial model in which time-dependent variance fitted from healthy donors was added. Any clone with fewer than 5 combined templates was excluded, and a clone was called differentially abundant if its Benjamini-Hochberg FDR was below 0.01. Using the form v = (b*log(k)+a)^2, the beta-binomial variance was modeled as a function of the total template count across the two samples. TCRdb stores this immuneACCESS table with in-frame sequences only. Part of the clones is absent; in the studies checked, under half of the shortfall reflects unresolved V genes, and no reason is known for the rest. From that table come the V and J calls and clone size; the DNA was used to work out D and trimming. The sample contains about 86,000 clones, 70% to 90% of them found a single time. The ten largest clones represent roughly 4% of the sample.

This sequence was found in a person aged 18 to 70 in good health. This receptor chain uses TRBV14 and TRBJ1-1; confidence is insufficient to name the D gene. What was sequenced was blood. The CDR3 in this case is CASSPLVFSTEAFF. The DNA is as follows: TGTGCCAGCAGCCCCCTGGTCTTTAGCACTGAAGCTTTCTTT.